The present T cell receptor beta chain was sequenced within a study of human CD4 T cells and Enterobacteriaceae. The memory gate held CD4+ cells that were not CD45RA+CCR7+CD95- naive cells, over 95% pure. Ex vivo total memory CD4+ samples were deeply sequenced, detecting one cell in 200,000. Produced via immunoSEQ multiplex PCR; TCRdb's table is partial and in-frame only. This sample has approximately 26,000 clones, with approximately 80% found just once. The CDR3 extends over 17 amino acids. V lost 1 base, J lost 7 bases, and 23 bases lay in between. The germline CDR1 and CDR2 sequences are SQVTM and ANQGSEA.

The sample consisted of memory CD4+ T cells from blood. The chain employs TRBV29-1 and TRBJ2-1; possible D gene TRBD2, 6 bases. This receptor was obtained from a human donor in good health. The CDR3 loop reads CSVEVLGSLLARNEQFF. The CDR3 bases are TGCAGCGTTGAAGTGTTGGGGTCGCTACTAGCAAGGAATGAGCAGTTCTTC.